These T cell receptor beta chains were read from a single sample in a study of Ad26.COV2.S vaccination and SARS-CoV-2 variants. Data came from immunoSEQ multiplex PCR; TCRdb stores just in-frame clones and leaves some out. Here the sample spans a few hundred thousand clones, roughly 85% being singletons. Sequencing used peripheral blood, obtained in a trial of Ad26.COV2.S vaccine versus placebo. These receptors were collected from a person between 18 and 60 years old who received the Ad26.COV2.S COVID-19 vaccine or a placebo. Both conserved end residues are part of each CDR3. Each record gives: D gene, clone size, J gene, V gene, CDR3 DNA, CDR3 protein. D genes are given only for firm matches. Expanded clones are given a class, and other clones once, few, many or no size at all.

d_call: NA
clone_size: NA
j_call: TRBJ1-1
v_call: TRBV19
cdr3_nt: TGTGCCAGCCGAAGAGGGGAAACTGAAGCTTTCTTT
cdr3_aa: CASRRGETEAFF

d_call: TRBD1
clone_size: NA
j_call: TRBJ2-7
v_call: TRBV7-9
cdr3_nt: TGTGCCAGCAGCTTAGCTGGACAGGGACTCTACGAGCAGTACTTC
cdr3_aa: CASSLAGQGLYEQYF

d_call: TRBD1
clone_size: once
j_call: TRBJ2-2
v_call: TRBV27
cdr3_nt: TGTGCCAGCAGGCCCCGACAGGGGGCTTCCCGGGAGCTGTTTTTT
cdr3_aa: CASRPRQGASRELFF

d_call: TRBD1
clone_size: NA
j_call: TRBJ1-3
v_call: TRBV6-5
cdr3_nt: TGTGCCAGCAGGGGACAGGGATTTGGAAACACCATATATTTT
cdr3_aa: CASRGQGFGNTIYF

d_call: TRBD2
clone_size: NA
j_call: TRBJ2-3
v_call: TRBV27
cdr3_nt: TGTGCCAGCAGTCCCCCTACTAGCGGGAGTCGAGATACGCAGTATTTT
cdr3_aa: CASSPPTSGSRDTQYF

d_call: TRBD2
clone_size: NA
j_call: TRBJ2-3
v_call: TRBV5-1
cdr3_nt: TGCGCCAGCAGCCGGGGGGAGAACACAGATACGCAGTATTTT
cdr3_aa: CASSRGENTDTQYF

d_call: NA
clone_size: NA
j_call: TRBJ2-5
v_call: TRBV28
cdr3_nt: TGTGCCAGCAGCGACAACCGACTAACGCAAGAGACCCAGTACTTC
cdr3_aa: CASSDNRLTQETQYF

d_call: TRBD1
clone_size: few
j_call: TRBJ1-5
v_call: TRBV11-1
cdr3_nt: TGTGCCAGCAACAGGGGGCCAGGGCAGCCCCAGCATTTT
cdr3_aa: CASNRGPGQPQHF

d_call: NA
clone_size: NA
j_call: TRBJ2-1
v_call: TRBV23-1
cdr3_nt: TGCGCCAGGAGACCCCGTAGGGACTACAATGAGCAGTTCTTC
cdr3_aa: CARRPRRDYNEQFF

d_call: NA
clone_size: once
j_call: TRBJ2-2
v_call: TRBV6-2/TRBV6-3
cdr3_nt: TGTGCCAGCAGTATACCTTGGGACCTCAGCGCCGGGGAGCTGTTTTTT
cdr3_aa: CASSIPWDLSAGELFF

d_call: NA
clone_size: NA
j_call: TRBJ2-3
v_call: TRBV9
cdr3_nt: TGTGCCAGCAGCGTAGGCGGGGAAGATACGCAGTATTTT
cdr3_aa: CASSVGGEDTQYF

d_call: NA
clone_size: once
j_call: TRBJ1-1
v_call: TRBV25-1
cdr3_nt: TGTGCCAGCAGAGGACAGTACACTGAAGCTTTCTTT
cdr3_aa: CASRGQYTEAFF